The rows below give T cell receptor beta chains drawn from one sample of a study of memory CD4+ T cells and cytomegalovirus serostatus. The table came from immunoSEQ multiplex PCR; TCRdb's copy has only in-frame clones and leaves some out. The sample includes some 64,000 clones, 75% to 85% of them seen just once. The sequenced sample consisted of memory CD4+ T cells from blood. These receptors came from an adult in good health and CMV-seronegative. Each CDR3 is given with its conserved first and last residue. Each record gives: D gene, J gene, V gene, clone size, CDR3 protein, CDR3 DNA. A D gene is named only where the DNA matches it firmly. A clone size is listed for some rows: how often the clone was seen (once, few, many), or a class if it is expanded.

.,TRBJ1-2,TRBV7-9,.,CASSLEGGRITNYGYTF,TGTGCCAGCAGCTTAGAGGGGGGGCGGATTACTAACTATGGCTACACCTTC
TRBD1,TRBJ2-7,TRBV11-2,.,CASSPLGRTGSYEQYF,TGTGCCAGCAGCCCCTTGGGGCGGACAGGGTCCTACGAGCAGTACTTC
.,TRBJ2-1,TRBV2,.,CASRETSIPEQFF,TGTGCCAGCAGGGAGACTAGTATCCCTGAGCAGTTCTTC
.,TRBJ1-2,TRBV2,few,CASRRLPGDGYTF,TGTGCCAGCAGGCGCCTTCCAGGGGATGGCTACACCTTC
.,TRBJ2-7,TRBV6-5,once,CASMVGRGSYEQYF,TGTGCCAGCATGGTGGGGCGGGGATCCTACGAGCAGTACTTC
.,TRBJ1-6,TRBV5-1,once,CASSLGENVSPLHF,TGCGCCAGCAGCTTGGGGGAAAACGTTTCACCCCTCCACTTT
TRBD2,TRBJ2-2,TRBV11-3,.,CASSPGLVPGELFF,TGTGCCAGCAGCCCAGGACTAGTGCCCGGGGAGCTGTTTTTT
.,TRBJ2-7,TRBV4-2,few,CASSQEGYEQYF,TGTGCCAGCAGCCAAGAAGGATACGAGCAGTACTTC
.,TRBJ1-1,TRBV30,.,CAWSPGRGYTEAFF,TGTGCCTGGAGTCCCGGCAGGGGATACACTGAAGCTTTCTTT
.,TRBJ2-7,TRBV7-8,.,CASSSNGRPSYEQYF,TGTGCCAGCAGCTCTAACGGGAGACCATCCTACGAGCAGTACTTC
.,TRBJ1-1,TRBV7-9,.,CASSFVAANTEAFF,TGTGCCAGCAGCTTTGTGGCGGCAAACACTGAAGCTTTCTTT
TRBD1,TRBJ1-4,TRBV28,.,CASSSSDRAEKLFF,TGTGCCAGCAGTTCCTCGGACAGGGCCGAAAAACTGTTTTTT
.,TRBJ2-2,TRBV7-7,.,CASSPRADRLSTGELFF,TGTGCCAGCAGCCCGAGGGCTGACAGGTTATCCACCGGGGAGCTGTTTTTT
TRBD1,TRBJ1-2,TRBV28,once,CASSAHRGGYTF,TGTGCCAGCAGTGCCCACAGGGGTGGCTACACCTTC
.,TRBJ1-2,TRBV5-4,.,CASSLPLGESNYGYTF,TGTGCCAGCAGCCTCCCCCTAGGGGAGTCTAACTATGGCTACACCTTC
TRBD1,TRBJ2-3,TRBV10-2,.,CASRDRVSTDTQYF,TGCGCCAGCAGGGACAGGGTCAGCACAGATACGCAGTATTTT
TRBD1,TRBJ1-2,TRBV12-5,.,CASGLGRTGVNYGYTF,TGTGCTAGTGGTTTGGGCAGGACAGGGGTCAACTATGGCTACACCTTC
.,TRBJ1-2,TRBV18,.,CASSTGHNNYGYTF,TGTGCCAGCTCGACCGGACATAATAACTATGGCTACACCTTC
.,TRBJ1-4,TRBV7-6,.,CASSSSGTENEKLFF,TGTGCCAGCAGCTCCTCCGGGACGGAGAATGAAAAACTGTTTTTT
.,TRBJ2-3,TRBV10-2,.,CASIPDGKKTDTQYF,TGCGCCAGCATCCCTGACGGGAAGAAGACAGATACGCAGTATTTT
.,TRBJ2-3,TRBV15,.,CATSITPGDTQYF,TGTGCCACCAGCATTACCCCTGGGGATACGCAGTATTTT
.,TRBJ2-4,TRBV5-1,.,CASSLGLGGNIQYF,TGCGCCAGCAGCCTTGGATTGGGGGGAAACATTCAGTACTTC
.,TRBJ2-2,TRBV7-3,.,CASSSKNTGELFF,TGTGCCAGCAGCTCGAAGAACACCGGGGAGCTGTTTTTT
.,TRBJ1-1,TRBV6-5,.,CASSLLRDTEAFF,TGTGCCAGCAGTTTGCTCAGAGATACTGAAGCTTTCTTT
.,TRBJ1-2,TRBV19,.,CASLGGNNYGYTF,TGTGCCAGTCTCGGGGGGAACAACTATGGCTACACCTTC
.,TRBJ2-2,TRBV9,.,CASSPQESHRTGELFF,TGTGCCAGCAGCCCACAGGAGTCCCACCGGACCGGGGAGCTGTTTTTT
TRBD1,TRBJ1-5,TRBV6-5,few,CASSSTGAQPQHF,TGTGCCAGCAGCTCGACAGGGGCGCAGCCCCAGCATTTT
.,TRBJ1-1,TRBV10-3,few,CAIARAVDTEAFF,TGTGCCATCGCCAGGGCGGTGGACACTGAAGCTTTCTTT
.,TRBJ1-2,TRBV15,.,CATSRDGRVAGYTF,TGTGCCACCAGCAGAGATGGCAGGGTGGCTGGCTACACCTTC
.,TRBJ2-1,TRBV2,.,CASSEEGPGYNEQFF,TGTGCCAGCAGTGAAGAGGGCCCCGGTTACAATGAGCAGTTCTTC
.,TRBJ2-1,TRBV29-1,.,CSVVIPPYNEQFF,TGCAGCGTTGTTATTCCCCCCTACAATGAGCAGTTCTTC
.,TRBJ2-7,TRBV5-4,once,CASSLGPGATGEQYF,TGTGCCAGCAGCTTGGGGCCCGGGGCCACGGGCGAGCAGTACTTC
TRBD1,TRBJ2-2,TRBV27,.,CASSHGQGRTGELFF,TGTGCCAGCAGTCATGGACAGGGAAGGACCGGGGAGCTGTTTTTT
TRBD1,TRBJ2-4,TRBV19,.,CATRQGNYIQYF,TGTGCCACACGACAGGGGAATTACATTCAGTACTTC
.,TRBJ1-1,TRBV4-2,.,CASSQPGTNTEAFF,TGTGCCAGCAGCCAACCAGGGACGAACACTGAAGCTTTCTTT
.,TRBJ2-2,TRBV14,.,CASSQDPPGRSTGELFF,TGTGCCAGCAGCCAAGATCCGCCGGGGCGGAGCACCGGGGAGCTGTTTTTT
.,TRBJ2-2,TRBV5-1,once,CASSLDGGTAGELFF,TGCGCCAGCAGCTTGGATGGTGGGACCGCCGGGGAGCTGTTTTTT
.,TRBJ2-7,TRBV5-6,few,CASSFRTGLSYEQYF,TGTGCCAGCAGCTTTCGGACCGGACTCTCCTACGAGCAGTACTTC
.,TRBJ2-5,TRBV5-6,.,CASSLRTVQTQYF,TGTGCCAGCAGCTTGAGGACGGTCCAGACCCAGTACTTC
TRBD1,TRBJ2-7,TRBV5-3,.,CARSLTGVHEQYF,TGTGCCAGAAGTTTGACAGGGGTCCACGAGCAGTACTTC
.,TRBJ2-2,TRBV7-2,.,CASSFESTTGELFF,TGTGCCAGCAGCTTCGAGAGTACCACCGGGGAGCTGTTTTTT
TRBD1,TRBJ1-2,TRBV18,.,CASSPPVQGARDYGYTF,TGTGCCAGCTCACCACCGGTACAGGGGGCGCGTGACTATGGCTACACCTTC
.,TRBJ2-3,TRBV4-2,.,CASSQAGDTQYF,TGTGCCAGCAGCCAGGCGGGCGATACGCAGTATTTT
.,TRBJ1-2,TRBV30,.,CAWTYGVLDGYTF,TGTGCCTGGACCTATGGGGTTTTGGATGGCTACACCTTC
TRBD2,TRBJ2-5,TRBV5-1,once,CASSLGLVTREGETQYF,TGCGCCAGCAGCTTGGGCTTAGTGACGAGGGAGGGAGAGACCCAGTACTTC
TRBD1,TRBJ1-4,TRBV5-1,.,CASSSGTGREKLFF,TGCGCCAGCAGCTCCGGGACAGGGCGGGAAAAACTGTTTTTT
.,TRBJ1-5,TRBV18,.,CASSQGYSNQPQHF,TGTGCCAGCTCACAGGGGTATAGCAATCAGCCCCAGCATTTT
.,TRBJ1-4,TRBV5-8,.,CASSLEGTYEKLFF,TGTGCCAGCAGCTTGGAGGGTACATATGAAAAACTGTTTTTT
TRBD1,TRBJ1-2,TRBV5-6,.,CASSPDRDGGYTF,TGTGCCAGCAGCCCAGACAGGGATGGAGGCTACACCTTC
TRBD1,TRBJ1-4,TRBV2,.,CASSGDRNEKLFF,TGTGCCAGCAGCGGGGACAGAAATGAAAAACTGTTTTTT
.,TRBJ2-7,TRBV7-3,.,CASSFGGENEQYF,TGTGCCAGCAGCTTTGGCGGGGAGAACGAGCAGTACTTC
.,TRBJ2-1,TRBV2,.,CASSEDRTRGSEQFF,TGTGCCAGCAGTGAAGACCGGACGCGGGGTAGTGAGCAGTTCTTC
TRBD1,TRBJ2-1,TRBV5-1,.,CASSSQQGSSYNEQFF,TGCGCCAGCAGCTCGCAACAGGGGAGCTCCTACAATGAGCAGTTCTTC
.,TRBJ2-1,TRBV30,.,CAWSPSWETSNEQFF,TGTGCCTGGAGTCCGAGCTGGGAGACCAGCAATGAGCAGTTCTTC
.,TRBJ2-7,TRBV6-6,.,CASSQFYEQYF,TGTGCCAGCAGTCAATTCTACGAGCAGTACTTC
.,TRBJ2-3,TRBV11-2,.,CASSLADGRTDTQYF,TGTGCCAGCAGCTTAGCTGATGGCCGCACAGATACGCAGTATTTT
.,TRBJ2-1,TRBV6-1,.,CASSEITYNEQFF,TGTGCCAGCAGTGAAATCACTTACAATGAGCAGTTCTTC
.,TRBJ2-5,TRBV27,few,CASSPRRLQETQYF,TGTGCCAGCAGTCCCCGACGCCTCCAAGAGACCCAGTACTTC
.,TRBJ1-1,TRBV18,.,CASSPNRDVDTEAFF,TGTGCCAGCTCACCAAATCGGGACGTAGACACTGAAGCTTTCTTT